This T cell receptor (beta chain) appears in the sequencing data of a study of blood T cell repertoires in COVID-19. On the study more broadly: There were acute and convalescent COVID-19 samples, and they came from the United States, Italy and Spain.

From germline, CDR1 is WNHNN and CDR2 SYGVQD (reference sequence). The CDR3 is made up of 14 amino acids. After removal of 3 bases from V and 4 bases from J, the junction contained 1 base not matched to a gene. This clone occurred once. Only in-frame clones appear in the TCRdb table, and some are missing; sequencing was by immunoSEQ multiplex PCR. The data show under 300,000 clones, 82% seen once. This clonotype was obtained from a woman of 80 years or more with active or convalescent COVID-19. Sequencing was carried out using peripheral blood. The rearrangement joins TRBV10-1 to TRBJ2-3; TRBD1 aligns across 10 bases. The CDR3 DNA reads TGCGCCAGCAGTGATGGGACAGGGGCAGATACGCAGTATTTT. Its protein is CASSDGTGADTQYF.